Below are 16 T cell receptor beta chains sequenced from a single sample in a study of shared T cell receptors in the human thymus. The assay was immunoSEQ multiplex PCR, and TCRdb's table has in-frame clones only and misses some. The sample carries about 380,000 clones, roughly 94% recorded once. What was sequenced was thymocytes. All receptors come from a human donor.

The chain has TRBV19 and TRBJ2-3, with 11 nucleotides matching TRBD1. CDR1 is LNHDA and CDR2 is SQIVND in the germline V gene (reference sequence). V gave up 7 bases and J gave up 5 bases; unmatched junction bases: 17. The CDR3 loop spans 18 amino acids. The CDR3 loop reads CASTTDRGLDRGQDTQYF. In nucleotides, the CDR3 is TGTGCCAGTACCACAGATCGAGGGTTGGACAGGGGGCAAGATACGCAGTATTTT.

This chain connects TRBV28 to TRBJ1-5, with D possibly matching TRBD1 (5 bases). Germline values: CDR1 MDHEN, CDR2 SYDVKM. The V end lost 6 bases, the J end lost 2 bases, and 14 bases lay between the germline ends. The CDR3 consists of 15 residues. CDR3 amino acids: CASRPRGGGNQPQHF. Written as DNA, the CDR3 is TGTGCCAGCAGGCCACGCGGGGGGGGCAATCAGCCCCAGCATTTT.

This clone has only one observation. The chain combines TRBV14 with TRBJ1-1; 8 bases map to TRBD1. CDR3 length: 16 residues. Germline V gene lookup returns CDR1 SGHDN and CDR2 FVKESK. V trimming: 4 bases; J trimming: 6 bases; junction bases outside the gene matches: 13. CDR3: CASSPYHGQGRSEAFF. The DNA for the CDR3 is TGTGCCAGCAGCCCCTACCACGGACAGGGAAGGTCTGAAGCTTTCTTT.

The chain recombines TRBV27 with TRBJ1-4, with 7 bases lining up with TRBD1. The CDR3 loop spans 15 amino acids. CDR1 is MNHEY, CDR2 SMNVEV, per germline (reference sequence). After removal of 3 bases from V and 2 bases from J, the junction contained 3 bases not matched to a gene. CDR3 residues: CASSFPGQTNEKLFF. The CDR3 DNA follows: TGTGCCAGCAGTTTCCCGGGACAGACTAATGAAAAACTGTTTTTT.

This chain links TRBV19 with TRBJ2-1; TRBD2 matches 9 bases. The CDR3 runs to 14 residues. V was clipped by 0 bases and J by 10 bases; unmatched bases: 4. Germline CDR1 is LNHDA and CDR2 is SQIVND (reference sequence). The CDR3 sequence: CASSIEVAGEEQFF. Here the CDR3 DNA reads TGTGCCAGTAGTATAGAGGTAGCGGGAGAGGAGCAGTTCTTC.

With respect to this clone: This sample also contains other DNA sequences that code for the same CDR3. The gene calls are TRBV15 and TRBJ2-7; 12 bases agree with TRBD2. Germline V lookup: CDR1 LNHNV, CDR2 YYDKDF (reference sequence). CDR3 length: 17 residues. Trimming at V came to 5 bases and at J to 6 bases, leaving 14 bases not matched to a gene. The CDR3 reads CATSEGLAGSGNPEQYF. The CDR3 DNA reads as TGTGCCACCAGCGAGGGACTAGCGGGTTCAGGGAACCCCGAGCAGTACTTC.

The V gene is TRBV7-3, the J gene TRBJ2-3; TRBD1 or TRBD2 may be the D gene (5 bases each). CDR1 and CDR2 (germline): SGHTA, FQGTGA. The CDR3 is 14 amino acids. V lost 1 base and J lost 5, with 10 bases in between. For the CDR3, the DNA is TGTGCCAGCAGCTTAAGTGGGGGTGGAGATACGCAGTATTTT. This codes for CASSLSGGGDTQYF. Variable domain in full (rest from reference TRBV7-3 and TRBJ2-3): GAGVSQTPSNKVTEKGKYVELRCDPISGHTALYWYRQSLGQGPEFLIYFQGTGAADDSGLPNDRFFAVRPEGSVSTLKIQRTERGDSAVYLCASSLSGGGDTQYFGPGTRLTVL.

The chain combines TRBV7-9 with TRBJ2-2, with TRBD2 identical over 14 bases. The length of the CDR3 is 17 residues. Germline V gives CDR1 SEHNR, CDR2 FQNEAQ (reference sequence). With 5 bases clipped from V and 5 bases from J, the junction kept 7 bases outside the gene matches. CDR3: CASSPPGLAGATGELFF. CDR3 coding DNA: TGTGCCAGCAGCCCCCCGGGACTAGCGGGAGCTACCGGGGAGCTGTTTTTT.

The chain employs TRBV28 and TRBJ2-7; a possible D gene is TRBD1 (6 bases). CDR1 MDHEN and CDR2 SYDVKM come from the germline V gene. This CDR3 has 14 amino acids. V dropped 6 bases and J dropped 0 bases, with 12 bases sitting between them. The DNA of the CDR3 is TGTGCCAGCAGCCCCTACAGGGCCTCCTACGAGCAGTACTTC. Translating it yields CASSPYRASYEQYF.

DNA for the CDR3: TGTGCCAGCAGCTTAGTATTGGGGGGCAGCTCCTCTGGGGCCAACGTCCTGACTTTC. Translating it yields CASSLVLGGSSSGANVLTF. The rearrangement uses TRBV7-9 and TRBJ2-6; D might be TRBD1 or TRBD2, each matching 6 bases. V lost 1 base, J lost 0 bases, and 16 bases lay in between. CDR3 size: 19 residues. In germline, CDR1 is SEHNR, CDR2 FQNEAQ (reference sequence).

J is TRBJ2-5 and V is TRBV10-2; TRBD2 matches 8 bases. Germline V gene data show CDR1 as WSHSY and CDR2 as SAAADI. The CDR3 contains 15 residues. Unmatched junction bases numbered 9, after V lost 6 bases and J lost 3 bases. CDR3 in DNA: TGCGCCAGCAGATACAAAGCGGGAGAAAAAGAGACCCAGTACTTC. Encoded protein: CASRYKAGEKETQYF.

V gene TRBV21-1 combines with J gene TRBJ2-5; TRBD2 is taken as the D call from the table, unchecked against the DNA. TRBV21-1 is a listed pseudogene. This CDR3 comprises 18 residues. The CDR3 region has the DNA TGTGCCAGCAGCAAAGGGGAGACTAGCGGGAGGTACCAAGAGACCCAGTACTTC. This sequence encodes CASSKGETSGRYQETQYF.

The chain is built from TRBV6-4 and TRBJ2-2, with 7 bases lining up with TRBD1. Losses at the gene ends were 6 bases for V and 3 bases for J; bases not matched to a gene: 7. From germline, CDR1 is MRHNA and CDR2 SNTAGT. This CDR3 has 15 residues. Here the CDR3 DNA reads TGTGCCAGCAGGAAACGACAGGGTTACACCGGGGAGCTGTTTTTT. As protein: CASRKRQGYTGELFF.

CDR3 DNA: TGTGCTAGTGCCCTGCGGACAGTTCTTAATGAAAAACTGTTTTTT. As protein: CASALRTVLNEKLFF. The chain has TRBV12-5 and TRBJ1-4; the D gene is possibly TRBD1 (6 bases). Germline V gives CDR1 LGHNT, CDR2 FRNRAP. Trimming stripped 7 bases from V and 4 bases from J, with 16 bases between. There are 15 residues in the CDR3.

This chain links TRBV19 with TRBJ1-4; 8 bases agree with TRBD1. The ends lost 6 bases at V and 4 bases at J; junction bases unmatched: 10. The germline V gene encodes CDR1 LNHDA and CDR2 SQIVND (reference sequence). CDR3 length: 16 amino acids. CDR3 coding DNA: TGTGCCAGTAGAGGCTCGGACAGGGAGCATAATGAAAAACTGTTTTTT. Encoded protein: CASRGSDREHNEKLFF.

On this clone itself: Different DNA sequences within this sample yield the same CDR3. This chain uses TRBV18 with TRBJ2-3; D remains ambiguous. The CDR3 is 13 amino acids. Germline assignment: CDR1 KGHSH and CDR2 LQKENI. V was cut by 3 bases and J by 0 bases, with 4 bases left in between. The CDR3 nucleotides read TGTGCCAGCTCACCTCCAAGCACAGATACGCAGTATTTT. Its protein is CASSPPSTDTQYF.